The next 13 T cell receptor beta chains were all read from a single sample in a study of blood T cell repertoires in COVID-19. Data came from immunoSEQ multiplex PCR; TCRdb stores just in-frame clones and leaves some out. The sample shows tens of thousands of clones, around 68% of them seen only once. Sequencing was performed on peripheral blood. Every receptor here comes from a woman between 65 and 79 years old with acute or convalescent COVID-19.

The chain carries TRBV7-9 and TRBJ2-3; 9 positions match TRBD2. The junction had 3 bases not matched to a gene; V was cut back by 0 bases and J by 2 bases. CDR3 length: 16 amino acids. CDR1 and CDR2 from the germline V gene are SEHNR and FQNEAQ (reference sequence). CDR3 residues: CASSLALAGFTDTQYF. The CDR3 DNA sequence: TGTGCCAGCAGCTTAGCCCTAGCGGGATTCACAGATACGCAGTATTTT.

The genes are TRBV6-5 and TRBJ2-1; no reliable D call. V lost 5 bases to trimming and J lost 15 bases, with 20 bases between them. From germline, CDR1 is MNHEY and CDR2 SVGAGI. The length of the CDR3 is 13 residues. The CDR3 sequence is CASSNPRAPSWFF. For the CDR3, the DNA is TGTGCCAGCAGTAACCCCCGCGCGCCAAGTTGGTTCTTC.

A single count supports this clone. This chain uses TRBV9 with TRBJ1-1; D is unclear. The germline CDR1 and CDR2 sequences are SGDLS and YYNGEE. Trimming shortened V by 0 bases and J by 1 base, and 10 bases separated the two germline ends. The CDR3 spans 15 residues. CDR3 sequence reads: CASSVALAGNTEAFF. CDR3 in DNA: TGTGCCAGCAGCGTAGCTTTAGCCGGGAACACTGAAGCTTTCTTT.

V usage is TRBV19 and J usage is TRBJ1-6, with 10 bases identical to TRBD1. Germline assignment: CDR1 LNHDA and CDR2 SQIVND (reference sequence). The CDR3 length is 14 residues. Trimming cost V 4 bases and J 6 bases; bases outside gene matches: 0. CDR3: CASSRQGANSPLHF. The CDR3 bases are TGTGCCAGTAGTAGACAGGGGGCTAATTCACCCCTCCACTTT. The full variable domain, rest sourced from reference TRBV19 and TRBJ1-6, is DGGITQSPKYLFRKEGQNVTLSCEQNLNHDAMYWYRQDPGQGLRLIYYSQIVNDFQKGDIAEGYSVSREKKESFPLTVTSAQKNPTAFYLCASSRQGANSPLHFGNGTRLTVT.

This clone occurred once. V and J are TRBV4-3 and TRBJ1-2, with TRBD1 as a possible D gene (5 bases). Germline CDR1 is LGHNA and CDR2 is YSLEER. The CDR3 runs to 14 residues. With 0 bases removed from V and 4 bases from J, the gap between germline ends came to 9 bases. This CDR3 reads CASSQDPTVYGYTF. Here the CDR3 DNA reads TGCGCCAGCAGCCAAGATCCGACAGTCTATGGCTACACCTTC.

J is TRBJ2-5 and V is TRBV7-9; no clear D. Germline V gene lookup returns CDR1 SEHNR and CDR2 FQNEAQ (reference sequence). With 2 bases removed from V and 6 bases from J, the gap between germline ends came to 10 bases. The CDR3 runs to 13 residues. In nucleotides, the CDR3 is TGTGCCAGCAGCTTACAGGATTTGAAGACCCAGTACTTC. Its protein product is CASSLQDLKTQYF.

The chain carries TRBV6-5 and TRBJ1-1, with TRBD1 matching 9 bases. The CDR3 is 15 amino acids. V lost 6 bases, J lost 3 bases, and 8 bases stayed unmatched. CDR1 and CDR2 (germline): MNHEY, SVGAGI. CDR3 bases: TGTGCCAGCAGCTCGGGACAGGGCGGGGACACTGAAGCTTTCTTT. Its protein product is CASSSGQGGDTEAFF.

The chain links TRBV6-5 to TRBJ2-3; 7 bases are a match to TRBD1. This CDR3 has 14 residues. Germline V gene data show CDR1 as MNHEY and CDR2 as SVGAGI. V dropped 4 bases and J dropped 1; count of bases not matched to a gene: 2. CDR3 nucleotide sequence: TGTGCCAGCAGTTCAGGACAGGGCACAGATACGCAGTATTTT. It specifies CASSSGQGTDTQYF.

J is TRBJ1-6 and V is TRBV5-1; 12 bases align to TRBD1. The CDR3 spans 13 residues. The J segment lost 14 bases and the V segment lost 7 bases, leaving 7 bases of the junction unmatched. Germline V gene sequence: CDR1 SGHRS, CDR2 YFSETQ. The DNA for the CDR3 is TGCGCCAGCGGACTGGGACAGGGGGCATCCCTCCACTTT. Encoded protein: CASGLGQGASLHF. Full variable domain (rest looked up from reference TRBV5-1 and TRBJ1-6): KAGVTQTPRYLIKTRGQQVTLSCSPISGHRSVSWYQQTPGQGLQFLFEYFSETQRNKGNFPGRFSGRQFSNSRSEMNVSTLELGDSALYLCASGLGQGASLHFGNGTRLTVT.

V and J are TRBV10-3 and TRBJ1-2; possibly TRBD1 for D (5 bases). The CDR3 contains 12 residues. The V gene lost 4 bases and the J gene lost 7 bases, with 10 bases spanning the gap. From germline, CDR1 is ENHRY and CDR2 SYGVKD. The CDR3: CAISALQGGYTF. CDR3 nucleotides: TGTGCCATCAGTGCACTCCAGGGTGGCTACACCTTC.

This clone was observed once. The genes are TRBV2 and TRBJ2-1; D perhaps matches TRBD1 (5 bases). Between the trimmed V and J ends, which lost 6 bases and 4 bases, there was a span of 7 bases. Per the germline V gene, CDR1 is SNHLY and CDR2 is FYNNEI. This CDR3 has 12 amino acids. CDR3 sequence (DNA): TGTGCCAGCAGGAAGGGGTACAATGAGCAGTTCTTC. This sequence encodes CASRKGYNEQFF.

The V gene is TRBV7-6, the J gene TRBJ2-5, with unresolved D. This CDR3 contains 14 residues. The germline V gene encodes CDR1 SGHVS and CDR2 FNYEAQ. The V and J ends lost 2 bases and 5 bases respectively, with 12 bases between them. CDR3 residues: CASSLSASSETQYF. CDR3 nucleotides: TGTGCCAGCAGCTTAAGCGCTAGTTCCGAGACCCAGTACTTC. The entire variable domain, with the rest obtained from reference TRBV7-6 and TRBJ2-5, is as follows: GAGVSQSPRYKVTKRGQDVALRCDPISGHVSLYWYRQALGQGPEFLTYFNYEAQQDKSGLPNDRFSAERPEGSISTLTIQRTEQRDSAMYRCASSLSASSETQYFGPGTRLLVL.

The chain uses TRBV5-1 and TRBJ2-5; 7 bases fit TRBD1. The CDR3 loop spans 14 amino acids. Germline V gives CDR1 SGHRS, CDR2 YFSETQ. Trimming at V came to 4 bases and at J to 5 bases, leaving 8 bases not matched to a gene. CDR3 sequence reads: CASSQGQPRETQYF. CDR3 nucleotide sequence: TGCGCCAGCAGCCAGGGACAGCCGAGGGAGACCCAGTACTTC. The complete variable domain, with remaining parts taken from reference TRBV5-1 and TRBJ2-5, reads KAGVTQTPRYLIKTRGQQVTLSCSPISGHRSVSWYQQTPGQGLQFLFEYFSETQRNKGNFPGRFSGRQFSNSRSEMNVSTLELGDSALYLCASSQGQPRETQYFGPGTRLLVL.